The entry that follows covers one T cell receptor beta chain sequence. Its antigen target is currently unknown. No much larger clonotype is one base removed from it; base qualities were not supplied. This sample was included in a study of blood T cell repertoires in COVID-19 (TCRdb year 2020). About the full investigation: Samples from collaborators originated in the United States, Italy and Spain and spanned both the acute and convalescent phases of COVID-19. A freely available public database, intended as a resource for researchers studying the immune response to SARS-CoV-2, is where the repertoires were released. Nearly every sample came with metadata listing a de-identified subject ID, COVID-19 status, age in years and sex. Subjects who had been exposed to COVID-19, were actively infected with it, or had recovered from it provided the deeply sampled blood TCRbeta repertoires that made up the dataset. Samples were obtained from the ongoing ImmuneRACE study (first 160 participants) and from 1,254 subjects provided by 6 global collaborators. HLA class I and class II types, where available, came from metadata supplied by the sample provider rather than from assay-based typing. The prospective study material was composed of cDNA or gDNA derived from T cells, B-cell-depleted T cells, or PBMCs. Paper-wide results and their limitations: Clinical and demographic metadata were provided uncurated, with the amount varying by source and participant.

The collaborating institutions used their own protocols to collect whole blood in K2EDTA tubes. Collaborator samples were shipped for TCRbeta analysis as frozen whole blood, isolated PBMCs, or DNA extracted from either sample type. TCRbeta CDR3 regions were amplified from genomic DNA using the immunoSEQ Assay, a bias-controlled multiplex PCR. The study's own analysis went as follows. The number of nucleated cells in each sample was estimated from the amplification of reference gene primers within the assay. To quantify the absolute abundance of each unique TCRbeta CDR3 rearrangement, sequence reads were collapsed and filtered. For each sample, productive Simpson clonality was calculated as the square root of Simpson's diversity index over productive rearrangements. TCRdb's version of the immuneACCESS table is confined to in-frame rearrangements and falls short of the full clone set. An unresolved V gene accounts for under half of the shortfall where checked; the remainder is of unknown origin. That table gives V, J and clone size, and the DNA gave D and trimming. Present in this sample are approximately 240,000 clones, around 82% of which were seen just once. 4.9% of the sample is held by the ten biggest clonotypes.

The sequencing sample was made of peripheral blood. The origin of this receptor is a woman aged 80 or over with active or convalescent COVID-19.

This receptor has the CDR3 CASSKETGGTGELFF. The base sequence is TGTGCCAGCAGCAAAGAGACAGGGGGGACCGGGGAGCTGTTTTTT. This sequence uses TRBV21-1 and TRBJ2-2; whether TRBD1, the table's D call, matches the DNA was not checked. TRBV21-1 is given as a pseudogene. Reading from cysteine to phenylalanine, the CDR3 counts 15 amino acids. Only the CDR3 portion is preserved as DNA: 45 bases, with reading frame beginning at the first base.